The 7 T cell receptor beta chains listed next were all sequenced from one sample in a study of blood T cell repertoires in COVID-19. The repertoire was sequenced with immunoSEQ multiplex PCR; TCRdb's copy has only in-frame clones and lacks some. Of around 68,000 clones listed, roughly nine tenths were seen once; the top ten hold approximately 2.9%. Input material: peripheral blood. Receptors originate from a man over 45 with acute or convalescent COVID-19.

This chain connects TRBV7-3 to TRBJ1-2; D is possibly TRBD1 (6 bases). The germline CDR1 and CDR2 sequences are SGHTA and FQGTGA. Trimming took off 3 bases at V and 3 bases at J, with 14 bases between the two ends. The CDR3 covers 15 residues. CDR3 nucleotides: TGTGCCAGCAGCTTGGGCCAGGGGCTTGACTATGGCTACACCTTC. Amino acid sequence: CASSLGQGLDYGYTF.

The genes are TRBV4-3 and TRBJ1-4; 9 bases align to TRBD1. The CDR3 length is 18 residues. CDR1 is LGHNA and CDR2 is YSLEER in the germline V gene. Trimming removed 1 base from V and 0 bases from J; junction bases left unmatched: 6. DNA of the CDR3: TGCGCCAGCAGCCAAGGGACAGGGGCACTAGCAACTAATGAAAAACTGTTTTTT. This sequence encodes CASSQGTGALATNEKLFF.

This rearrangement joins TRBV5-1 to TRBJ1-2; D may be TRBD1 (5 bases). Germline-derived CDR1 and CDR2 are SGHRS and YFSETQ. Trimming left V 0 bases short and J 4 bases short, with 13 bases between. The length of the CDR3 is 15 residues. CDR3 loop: CASSLAAGDSYGYTF. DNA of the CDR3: TGCGCCAGCAGCTTGGCCGCGGGGGATTCCTATGGCTACACCTTC.

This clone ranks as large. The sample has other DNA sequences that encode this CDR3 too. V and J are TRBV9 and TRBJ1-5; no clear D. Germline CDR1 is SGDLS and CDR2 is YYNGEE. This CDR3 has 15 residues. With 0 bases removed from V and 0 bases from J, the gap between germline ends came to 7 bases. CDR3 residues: CASSVGGNSNQPQHF. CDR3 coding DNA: TGTGCCAGCAGCGTAGGCGGGAATAGCAATCAGCCCCAGCATTTT.

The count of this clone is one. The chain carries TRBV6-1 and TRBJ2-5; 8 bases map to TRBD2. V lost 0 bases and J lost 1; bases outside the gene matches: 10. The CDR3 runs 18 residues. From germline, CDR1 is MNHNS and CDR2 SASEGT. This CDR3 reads CASSEAFVAGGVQETQYF. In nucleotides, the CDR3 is TGTGCCAGCAGTGAAGCGTTCGTGGCGGGAGGCGTCCAAGAGACCCAGTACTTC.

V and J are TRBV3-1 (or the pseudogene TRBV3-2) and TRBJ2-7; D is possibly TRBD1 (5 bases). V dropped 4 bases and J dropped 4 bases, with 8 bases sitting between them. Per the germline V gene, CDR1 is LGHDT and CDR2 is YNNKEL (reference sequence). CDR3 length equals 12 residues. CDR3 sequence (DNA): TGTGCCAGCAGCCCCCAGGGTTACGAGCAGTACTTC. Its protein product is CASSPQGYEQYF.

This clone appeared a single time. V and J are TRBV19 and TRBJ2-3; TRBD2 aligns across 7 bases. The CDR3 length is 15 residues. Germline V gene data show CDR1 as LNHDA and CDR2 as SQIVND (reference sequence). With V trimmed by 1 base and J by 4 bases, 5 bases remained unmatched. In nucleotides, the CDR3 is TGTGCCAGTAGTATAGGTGGGAGGGGCCCAGATACGCAGTATTTT. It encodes CASSIGGRGPDTQYF.